The 27 T cell receptor beta chains in this list originate from one sample, sequenced in a study of OX40 agonist ivuxolimab in advanced cancers. The library relied on the immunoSEQ multiplex PCR assay. TCRdb stores this immuneACCESS table with in-frame sequences only. Part of the clones is absent; in the studies checked, under half of the shortfall reflects unresolved V genes, and no reason is known for the rest. This sample gives some 100,000 clones in total; around 84% of them show up just once. Around 1.1% of the sample rests with the top ten. The sample consisted of CD4+ or CD8+ T cells sorted from blood, taken in a trial of the OX40 agonist ivuxolimab. Receptors originate from an adult with an advanced solid tumor such as melanoma, head and neck, liver or kidney cancer.

The V and J genes are TRBV7-8 and TRBJ2-2, with 7 nucleotides matching TRBD1. V was pared by 4 bases and J by 5 bases, with 10 bases of the junction left unmatched. The CDR3 contains 16 residues. Germline V lookup: CDR1 SGHVS, CDR2 FQNEAQ. CDR3: CASSSRTGVDTGELFF. CDR3 bases: TGTGCCAGCAGCTCCAGGACAGGAGTAGATACCGGGGAGCTGTTTTTT.

V is TRBV2 and J is TRBJ1-2; weak D call: TRBD1 (5 bases). Germline-derived CDR1 and CDR2 are SNHLY and FYNNEI. This CDR3 spans 12 amino acids. The V end was cut by 7 bases, the J end by 8 bases, with 14 bases between. The CDR3 protein is CASTRRGGGYTF. DNA of the CDR3: TGTGCCAGCACCCGGCGGGGGGGAGGCTACACCTTC.

The chain is built from TRBV28 and TRBJ1-2; 8 nucleotides match TRBD1. The CDR3 is made up of 14 amino acids. Trimming took 5 bases from V and 5 from J; bases not matched to a gene: 7. The germline CDR1 and CDR2 sequences are MDHEN and SYDVKM. The CDR3 DNA reads TGTGCCAGCAGTCCATTGACAGGGGTATATGGCTACACCTTC. This codes for CASSPLTGVYGYTF.

The V call is TRBV30, the J call TRBJ1-2; perhaps TRBD1 as D (5 bases). The CDR3 runs to 13 residues. Germline V gene lookup returns CDR1 GTSNPN and CDR2 SVGIG (reference sequence). V was trimmed by 5 bases and J by 0 bases, leaving 10 bases between them. The CDR3 nucleotides read TGTGCCTGGGATTCAGGGACTAACTATGGCTACACCTTC. Translated, it gives CAWDSGTNYGYTF.

In its sample, this clone ranks as medium-sized. J is TRBJ1-1 and V is TRBV7-3; 10 bases align to TRBD1. The V gene's germline CDR1 is SGHTA and CDR2 FQGTGA. Trimming took 7 bases from V and 3 from J; bases not matched to a gene: 11. The CDR3 runs to 16 residues. CDR3 protein: CASTPGDRGGDTEAFF. CDR3 bases: TGTGCCAGCACCCCCGGGGACAGGGGAGGGGACACTGAAGCTTTCTTT. Combining the CDR3 with reference TRBV7-3 and TRBJ1-1 gives the whole variable domain GAGVSQTPSNKVTEKGKYVELRCDPISGHTALYWYRQSLGQGPEFLIYFQGTGAADDSGLPNDRFFAVRPEGSVSTLKIQRTERGDSAVYLCASTPGDRGGDTEAFFGQGTRLTVV.

The chain recombines TRBV5-1 with TRBJ2-7, with 7 bases lining up with TRBD2. The junction had 3 bases not matched to a gene; V was cut back by 3 bases and J by 3 bases. The CDR3 length is 13 residues. Germline V CDR1 and CDR2: SGHRS, YFSETQ. The CDR3 region is CASSSGGLYEQYF. The CDR3 nucleotides are TGCGCCAGCAGCTCGGGGGGACTCTACGAGCAGTACTTC. The whole variable domain, remainder taken from reference TRBV5-1 and TRBJ2-7, is KAGVTQTPRYLIKTRGQQVTLSCSPISGHRSVSWYQQTPGQGLQFLFEYFSETQRNKGNFPGRFSGRQFSNSRSEMNVSTLELGDSALYLCASSSGGLYEQYFGPGTRLTVT.

The genes are TRBV7-7 and TRBJ2-3; the D gene is possibly TRBD1 (7 bases). V was pared by 5 bases and J by 1 base, with 13 bases between. CDR1 and CDR2 (germline): SSHAT, FNYEAQ (reference sequence). This CDR3 is built from 15 residues. CDR3 in DNA: TGTGCCAGCAGCCGGGGGACAGCGGGCACAGATACGCAGTATTTT. Translating it yields CASSRGTAGTDTQYF.

The chain recombines TRBV29-1 with TRBJ1-4; D unresolved. V was pared by 2 bases and J by 7 bases, with 11 bases between. Germline loops: CDR1 SQVTM, CDR2 ANQGSEA. The CDR3 spans 13 residues. CDR3 region: CSVERESGEKLFF. As DNA, the CDR3 is TGCAGCGTTGAACGGGAGTCGGGTGAAAAACTGTTTTTT.

The V gene is TRBV11-3, the J gene TRBJ2-1; D gene unclear. The CDR3 contains 12 residues. Looked up from germline, CDR1 is SGHNT and CDR2 is YENEEA. V dropped 0 bases and J dropped 9 bases, with 6 bases sitting between them. For the CDR3, the DNA is TGTGCCAGCAGCTTAGATCAGACTGAGCAGTTCTTC. The encoded protein is CASSLDQTEQFF.

J is TRBJ1-5 and V is TRBV27; TRBD1 agrees at 12 bases. The J segment lost 7 bases and the V segment lost 5 bases, leaving 3 bases of the junction unmatched. CDR1 is MNHEY, CDR2 SMNVEV, per germline (reference sequence). The CDR3 has 14 residues. The CDR3 loop is CASSTGQGAQPQHF. DNA of the CDR3: TGTGCCAGCAGTACGGGACAGGGGGCACAGCCCCAGCATTTT.

This rearrangement joins TRBV19 to TRBJ2-3; 8 bases are a match to TRBD2. V gave up 3 bases and J gave up 4 bases; unmatched junction bases: 9. CDR3 length equals 16 residues. Germline CDR1 reads LNHDA; CDR2 reads SQIVND (reference sequence). The CDR3 sequence: CASSIGAGGLADTQYF. DNA for the CDR3: TGTGCCAGTAGTATTGGTGCGGGGGGCCTGGCAGATACGCAGTATTTT.

The chain joins TRBV5-4 to TRBJ1-6; D is unclear. The CDR3 has 14 amino acids. Trimming cost V 0 bases and J 6 bases, with 7 bases left between them. Germline lookup yields CDR1 SGHNT and CDR2 YYREEE (reference sequence). The CDR3 is CASSLAVFNSPLHF. The DNA of the CDR3 is TGTGCCAGCAGCTTGGCAGTTTTTAATTCACCCCTCCACTTT.

The chain joins TRBV19 to TRBJ2-2; 7 bases are shared with TRBD2. After removal of 8 bases from V and 5 bases from J, the junction contained 11 bases not matched to a gene. From germline, CDR1 is LNHDA and CDR2 SQIVND (reference sequence). The CDR3 extends over 15 amino acids. CDR3 sequence: CASGRGEGKTGELFF. CDR3 nucleotide sequence: TGTGCCAGTGGCAGAGGGGAGGGGAAAACCGGGGAGCTGTTTTTT.

V is TRBV20-1 and J is TRBJ2-5, with D tentatively TRBD2 (6 bases). From germline, CDR1 is DFQATT and CDR2 SNEGSKA (reference sequence). V was shortened by 6 bases and J by 9 bases, with 14 bases between the two germline ends. This CDR3 contains 11 residues. CDR3 sequence reads: CSAPDYPAQYF. CDR3 coding DNA: TGCAGTGCCCCGGACTACCCGGCCCAGTACTTC.

This chain connects TRBV11-2 to TRBJ2-3, with a weak D call TRBD2 (5 bases). Germline V gene lookup returns CDR1 SGHAT and CDR2 FQNNGV. With 1 base removed from V and 9 bases from J, the gap between germline ends came to 17 bases. The CDR3 totals 15 residues. CDR3 sequence: CASSLGRVRRRTQYF. CDR3 sequence (DNA): TGTGCCAGCAGCTTAGGAAGGGTACGGAGGCGAACGCAGTATTTT.

This chain links TRBV29-1 with TRBJ2-7; TRBD1 matches 7 bases. This CDR3 is built from 13 residues. Trimming removed 2 bases from V and 5 bases from J; junction bases left unmatched: 6. The germline V gene has CDR1 SQVTM and CDR2 ANQGSEA. CDR3 region: CSVETTGLDEQYF. The CDR3 DNA sequence: TGCAGCGTTGAAACGACAGGGCTCGACGAGCAGTACTTC.

The rearrangement joins TRBV6-5 to TRBJ1-1; 7 bases align to TRBD1. The length of the CDR3 is 12 residues. J gave up 7 bases and V 6 bases, and 5 bases lay outside the gene matches. CDR1 and CDR2 (germline): MNHEY, SVGAGI. CDR3 loop: CASRAGQLEAFF. The CDR3 nucleotides read TGTGCCAGCAGGGCGGGACAGCTTGAAGCTTTCTTT.

The chain carries TRBV30 and TRBJ1-1; 9 nucleotides agree with TRBD1. The CDR3 is 13 residues long. Germline loops: CDR1 GTSNPN, CDR2 SVGIG (reference sequence). The junction had 7 bases not matched to a gene; V was cut back by 5 bases and J by 6 bases. The CDR3 DNA is TGTGCCTGGGGCCCGGGACAGGGAGCTGAAGCTTTCTTT. Its translation is CAWGPGQGAEAFF.

V usage is TRBV9 and J usage is TRBJ2-5, with 11 nucleotides matching TRBD2. CDR1 is SGDLS, CDR2 YYNGEE, per germline. The junction had 10 bases not matched to a gene; V was cut back by 2 bases and J by 4 bases. The CDR3 spans 17 residues. The CDR3 protein is CASSVTSGVVLGETQYF. The CDR3 nucleotides read TGTGCCAGCAGCGTGACTAGCGGGGTCGTCCTCGGAGAGACCCAGTACTTC. The full variable domain, its missing parts supplied by reference TRBV9 and TRBJ2-5, is DSGVTQTPKHLITATGQRVTLRCSPRSGDLSVYWYQQSLDQGLQFLIQYYNGEERAKGNILERFSAQQFPDLHSELNLSSLELGDSALYFCASSVTSGVVLGETQYFGPGTRLLVL.

The chain has TRBV6-1 and TRBJ2-5, with D possibly TRBD1 on 6 matching bases. The CDR3 sequence is 14 residues long. The germline V gene has CDR1 MNHNS and CDR2 SASEGT. V shed 2 bases and J shed 5 bases, with 12 bases lying between them. The CDR3 here is CASSEQGFTETQYF. The DNA of the CDR3 is TGTGCCAGCAGTGAACAGGGGTTTACGGAGACCCAGTACTTC.

The rearrangement uses TRBV7-2 and TRBJ2-1, with D perhaps TRBD2 (5 bases). Germline V lookup: CDR1 SGHTA, CDR2 FQGNSA. V gave up 4 bases and J gave up 6 bases, with 13 bases separating them. The CDR3 runs 14 residues. CDR3 bases: TGTGCCAGCAGCTCTAATCCGGGGAGCAATGAGCAGTTCTTC. Residues: CASSSNPGSNEQFF.

V is TRBV13 and J is TRBJ1-2; 9 bases are a match to TRBD1. This CDR3 contains 15 residues. V lost 5 bases to trimming and J lost 4 bases; unmatched junction nucleotides: 8. CDR1 is PRHDT, CDR2 FYEKMQ, per germline (reference sequence). The CDR3 DNA sequence: TGTGCCAGCAGCATCCGGGACAGGGACCCCTATGGCTACACCTTC. It encodes CASSIRDRDPYGYTF.

The J gene is TRBJ2-5, the V gene TRBV4-3, with 7 bases aligning to TRBD2. CDR1 is LGHNA and CDR2 is YSLEER in the germline V gene. The CDR3 sequence is 14 residues long. The trim removed 4 bases at V and 2 bases at J, leaving 4 bases unmatched. The DNA of the CDR3 is TGCGCCAGCAGCCGGCGCGGGGGTCAAGAGACCCAGTACTTC. Amino acids: CASSRRGGQETQYF.

V usage is TRBV7-3 and J usage is TRBJ2-5; 12 positions agree with TRBD2. V dropped 5 bases and J dropped 1; count of bases not matched to a gene: 5. The germline V gene has CDR1 SGHTA and CDR2 FQGTGA. The CDR3 length is 16 residues. Written as DNA, the CDR3 is TGTGCCAGCAGCGAAGGACTAGCGGGATCCCAAGAGACCCAGTACTTC. It codes for CASSEGLAGSQETQYF.

In nucleotides, the CDR3 is TGTGCCAGCAGTCCTCCCGGATCGGGGCTCTATGGCTACACCTTC. Translation gives CASSPPGSGLYGYTF. The rearrangement links TRBV6-5 to TRBJ1-2; perhaps TRBD1 as D (5 bases). This CDR3 region has 15 residues. The V gene's germline CDR1 is MNHEY and CDR2 SVGAGI. V was shortened by 5 bases and J by 4 bases, with 17 bases between the two germline ends.

The DNA of the CDR3 is TGTGCCAGCAGTCCTCTCACCGGGACACGGGAGGGCTACACCTTC. This translates into CASSPLTGTREGYTF. The chain joins TRBV27 to TRBJ1-2; a weak D match, TRBD1 (6 bases). V shed 5 bases and J shed 8 bases, with 21 bases lying between them. Germline CDR1 MNHEY, CDR2 SMNVEV (reference sequence). The CDR3 is 15 amino acids.

This sequence joins TRBV7-2 and TRBJ2-1, with a tentative D call TRBD1 (6 bases). Germline CDR1 and CDR2: SGHTA and FQGNSA. The CDR3 loop spans 16 amino acids. V was trimmed by 4 bases and J by 3 bases, leaving 16 bases between them. CDR3 residues: CASSSTGRRGYNEQFF. The CDR3 coding sequence is TGTGCCAGCAGCTCCACAGGGCGAAGGGGCTACAATGAGCAGTTCTTC.